A selection of T cell receptor beta chains follows, all from one sample in a study of blood T cell repertoires in COVID-19. Produced via immunoSEQ multiplex PCR; TCRdb's table is partial and in-frame only. The sample shows about 200,000 clones, around nine tenths of them seen only once. The sequencing sample was made of peripheral blood. Receptors were obtained from a woman aged 40 to 50 who had recovered from COVID-19. The CDR3 runs from the conserved cysteine through the conserved F or W. The order of the fields is V gene, D gene, J gene, clone size, CDR3 protein, CDR3 DNA. The D gene is left open where the match is weak. Not every row has a clone size; where given, it reads once, few, many or a size class.

>TRBV2|NA|TRBJ1-3|NA
CASGARRGSGNTIYF
TGTGCCAGCGGCGCAAGGCGGGGTAGTGGAAACACCATATATTTT
>TRBV11-2|NA|TRBJ1-2|NA
CASSLDPGRVGGYTF
TGTGCCAGCAGCTTAGATCCCGGCCGGGTTGGTGGCTACACCTTC
>TRBV4-3|NA|TRBJ2-2|NA
CASSLAGRTGELFF
TGCGCCAGCAGCCTCGCAGGGCGGACCGGGGAGCTGTTTTTT
>TRBV6-1|NA|TRBJ1-5|NA
CASSEGPAGQPQHF
TGTGCCAGCAGTGAAGGGCCGGCGGGGCAGCCCCAGCATTTT
>TRBV29-1|TRBD1|TRBJ1-5|NA
CSASTGTGNQPQHF
TGCAGCGCCTCAACAGGGACAGGCAATCAGCCCCAGCATTTT
>TRBV19|TRBD2|TRBJ2-1|NA
CASSQRGGINEQFF
TGTGCCAGTTCTCAACGGGGGGGAATCAATGAGCAGTTCTTC
>TRBV2|TRBD1|TRBJ1-2|NA
CASRGDRGGFGYTF
TGTGCCAGCAGGGGGGACAGGGGAGGTTTTGGCTACACCTTC
>TRBV4-2|TRBD2|TRBJ2-7|NA
CASSQEKLAAYEQYF
TGTGCCAGCAGCCAAGAGAAACTAGCGGCCTACGAGCAGTACTTC
>TRBV30|TRBD2|TRBJ2-5|NA
CALGARASGRRWETQYF
TGTGCCTTGGGGGCCCGGGCTAGCGGGAGGCGGTGGGAGACCCAGTACTTC
>TRBV7-3|TRBD2|TRBJ2-1|once
CASSLTSGGEQFF
TGTGCCAGCAGCCTCACTAGCGGGGGTGAGCAGTTCTTC
>TRBV13|NA|TRBJ1-1|NA
CASSLLSTEAFF
TGTGCCAGCAGCTTATTGAGCACTGAAGCTTTCTTT
>TRBV7-9|NA|TRBJ2-5|once
CASSLQGMYQETQYF
TGTGCCAGCAGCTTACAGGGAATGTACCAAGAGACCCAGTACTTC
>TRBV7-6|TRBD1|TRBJ2-6|NA
CASSPTGAGANVLTF
TGTGCCAGCAGCCCTACAGGGGCTGGGGCCAACGTCCTGACTTTC
>TRBV27|TRBD1|TRBJ1-1|few
CASSPDRGGTEAFF
TGTGCCAGCAGTCCCGACAGGGGTGGAACTGAAGCTTTCTTT
>TRBV7-8|NA|TRBJ1-4|NA
CASTTGVVLNEKLFF
TGTGCCAGCACCACAGGCGTTGTATTGAATGAAAAACTGTTTTTT
>TRBV5-1|NA|TRBJ2-7|once
CASSLEGSYSYEQYF
TGCGCCAGCAGCTTGGAAGGTAGCTACTCCTACGAGCAGTACTTC
>TRBV29-1|TRBD2|TRBJ2-3|NA
CSGEPPSGYVQYF
TGCAGCGGCGAGCCCCCTAGCGGGTATGTGCAGTATTTT
>TRBV7-6|TRBD1|TRBJ2-5|NA
CASSFDRDRGGETQYF
TGTGCCAGCAGCTTCGACCGGGACAGGGGTGGAGAGACCCAGTACTTC